These 10 T cell receptor beta chains originate from one sample sequenced in a study of T cell responses to AZD1222 COVID-19 vaccine. Profiled with immunoSEQ multiplex PCR; TCRdb holds only in-frame clones, not every one. The sample gives about 140,000 clones, about 92% of which show up once; 12% is in the top ten. The material was peripheral blood, obtained after recovery from COVID-19. These receptors originate from an adult who had recovered from COVID-19.

This sequence joins TRBV9 and TRBJ1-2, with 7 positions matching TRBD1. Trimming took 9 bases from V and 2 from J; bases not matched to a gene: 10. CDR3 length: 14 residues. The V gene's germline CDR1 is SGDLS and CDR2 YYNGEE. CDR3 in DNA: TGTGCCACCTCACCGTCGGACAGGAACTATGGCTACACCTTC. The encoded protein is CATSPSDRNYGYTF.

This clone was detected only once. This rearrangement joins TRBV4-2 to TRBJ2-7; the D is unclear. V gave up 0 bases and J gave up 5 bases, with 14 bases separating them. From germline, CDR1 is LGHNA and CDR2 YNFKEQ. The length of the CDR3 is 15 residues. This chain's CDR3 is CASSQERGSFHEQYF. CDR3 DNA: TGTGCCAGCAGCCAAGAAAGAGGTAGTTTTCACGAGCAGTACTTC.

This sequence joins TRBV19 and TRBJ2-6, with D hard to call. The germline V gene encodes CDR1 LNHDA and CDR2 SQIVND (reference sequence). The CDR3 has 16 amino acids. V gave up 1 base and J gave up 1 base, with 8 bases separating them. The CDR3 sequence: CASSIGGLSGANVLTF. The CDR3 coding sequence is TGTGCCAGTAGTATAGGTGGGCTATCTGGGGCCAACGTCCTGACTTTC.

V usage is TRBV19 and J usage is TRBJ2-7; 9 nucleotides agree with TRBD1. J was trimmed by 1 base and V by 3 bases; bases with no gene match: 4. Germline V lookup: CDR1 LNHDA, CDR2 SQIVND (reference sequence). The length of the CDR3 is 15 residues. CDR3 region: CASSIRDRDSYEQYF. Written as DNA, the CDR3 is TGTGCCAGTAGTATTAGGGACAGGGATTCCTACGAGCAGTACTTC.

As to this clone: This specimen includes other DNA sequences encoding the same CDR3. The rearrangement joins TRBV11-3 to TRBJ2-2; D is unresolved. Per the germline V gene, CDR1 is SGHNT and CDR2 is YENEEA. This CDR3 region has 12 residues. The V gene lost 3 bases and the J gene lost 6 bases, with 5 bases spanning the gap. CDR3 nucleotide sequence: TGTGCCAGCAGCTTGGAGTCCGGGGAGCTGTTTTTT. It translates to CASSLESGELFF.

The count of this clone is one. CDR3 residues: CASSTGTINNEQFF. The CDR3 DNA sequence: TGTGCCAGCTCGACCGGGACTATCAACAATGAGCAGTTCTTC. The genes are TRBV28 and TRBJ2-1; TRBD2 matches at 7 bases. The CDR3 is 14 amino acids. Losses at the gene ends were 8 bases for V and 5 bases for J; bases not matched to a gene: 9. The germline V gene has CDR1 MDHEN and CDR2 SYDVKM.

The chain links TRBV4-1 to TRBJ2-5; D ambiguous. V gave up 2 bases and J gave up 0 bases, with 13 bases separating them. The V gene's germline CDR1 is MGHRA and CDR2 YSYEKL. CDR3 size: 16 residues. The chain's CDR3 is CASSQPRSRYQETQYF. The CDR3 coding sequence is TGCGCCAGCAGCCAACCCCGGTCCCGGTACCAAGAGACCCAGTACTTC.

The J gene is TRBJ1-3, the V gene TRBV7-8; D remains ambiguous. The CDR3 sequence is 15 residues long. The V gene lost 3 bases and the J gene lost 0 bases, with 9 bases spanning the gap. Germline V gives CDR1 SGHVS, CDR2 FQNEAQ. The DNA of the CDR3 is TGTGCCAGCAGCTTGGCCGGGATCTCTGGAAACACCATATATTTT. This sequence encodes CASSLAGISGNTIYF.

The chain carries TRBV27 and TRBJ2-1, with a possible D match to TRBD2 (5 bases). The CDR3 contains 16 residues. Germline V gene data show CDR1 as MNHEY and CDR2 as SMNVEV (reference sequence). Trimming shortened V by 2 bases and J by 2 bases, and 13 bases separated the two germline ends. The CDR3 DNA is TGTGCCAGCAGTTTAGAAGCTTACGGGACCTACAATGAGCAGTTCTTC. It codes for CASSLEAYGTYNEQFF.

The chain uses TRBV19 and TRBJ2-3; D not certain. The V gene lost 5 bases and the J gene lost 0 bases, with 9 bases spanning the gap. This CDR3 contains 14 residues. Germline CDR1 and CDR2: LNHDA and SQIVND (reference sequence). Here the CDR3 reads CASSSLESTDTQYF. The CDR3, as DNA: TGTGCCAGTAGTTCCCTAGAGAGCACAGATACGCAGTATTTT.